This T cell receptor (beta chain) was sequenced in a study of blood T cell repertoires in COVID-19. About the study: Acute and convalescent COVID-19 specimens originated in the United States, Italy and Spain.

Original data processing: The authors estimated nucleated cell counts from reference gene primer amplification. Data came from immunoSEQ multiplex PCR; TCRdb stores just in-frame clones and leaves some out. The V and J calls and clone size were taken over from that table, and D and trimming were inferred from the DNA. The table records nearly 95,000 clones, around four fifths of them present only once. The table lists this clone with a count of one. Germline V gene sequence: CDR1 SNHLY, CDR2 FYNNEI. V was cut by 10 bases and J by 2 bases, with 12 bases left in between. This CDR3 has 12 residues. The clonotype was recovered from a human donor in a cohort sampled during active COVID-19. Source material: peripheral blood. The V and J genes are TRBV2 and TRBJ2-7; D is possibly TRBD2 (6 bases). CDR3 loop: CATGTETYEQYF. The CDR3 DNA sequence: TGTGCCACCGGGACTGAAACCTACGAGCAGTACTTC.